These 15 T cell receptor beta chains were all obtained from the same sample, sequenced in a study of T-cell reconstitution after alpha-beta-depleted transplantation in children. A library of TCRbeta sequences, prepared with unique molecular identifiers, was generated. TCRdb reprocessed the PCR reads with MiXCR, giving one entry per CDR3 protein. The sample yields about 230,000 distinct CDR3 sequences, over 9.5% seen once. The sample was PBMCs from the stem cell graft donor, taken from the stem cell graft. The receptor source for this set is a human donor who donated a stem cell graft to a child with SCID.

This clonotype appeared many times. The chain carries TRBV10-3 and TRBJ2-4; D unclear. This CDR3 comprises 12 residues. Between the trimmed V and J ends, which lost 2 bases and 6 bases, there was a span of 5 bases. The germline V gene encodes CDR1 ENHRY and CDR2 SYGVKD. In DNA form, the CDR3 reads TGTGCCATCAGTGAGGTCGGAAACATTCAGTACTTC. Its protein product is CAISEVGNIQYF.

There are many counts of this clonotype. J is TRBJ1-5 and V is TRBV12-3 or TRBV12-4, with TRBD1 matching 8 bases. This CDR3 is built from 14 residues. V shed 3 bases and J 6 bases; nucleotides not matched to a gene: 4. CDR3 amino acids: CASSFSGGGQPQHF. The DNA of the CDR3 is TGTGCCAGCAGTTTCTCAGGGGGCGGTCAGCCCCAGCATTTT.

Of note for this clonotype: This may be a read error: a much more frequent sequence differs by one nucleotide. This chain joins TRBV5-1 and TRBJ1-1, with D uncertain. Germline CDR1 and CDR2: SGHRS and YFSETQ. The CDR3 sequence is 16 residues long. The CDR3 DNA is TGCGCCAGCGGCTTGCATGGGGAGGGTATGAACACTGAAGCTTTCTTT. Its protein product is CASGLHGEGMNTEAFF.

This clonotype was observed at least ten times. J is TRBJ2-1 and V is TRBV20-1, with 15 nucleotides matching TRBD2. Germline trimming cut 5 bases from V and 7 bases from J; bases unmatched to any gene: 15. Germline V gives CDR1 DFQATT, CDR2 SNEGSKA (reference sequence). This CDR3 contains 18 residues. The CDR3 loop is CSASPGLAGGLWRNEQFF. The CDR3 region has the DNA TGCAGTGCTTCCCCAGGACTAGCGGGGGGGCTATGGAGGAATGAGCAGTTCTTC.

Turning to this clonotype: A much more abundant neighbour one base away suggests this may be a read error. The chain links TRBV20-1 to TRBJ1-1, with TRBD1 as a possible D gene (5 bases). The CDR3 totals 16 residues. Germline loops: CDR1 DFQATT, CDR2 SNEGSKA (reference sequence). The CDR3 here is CCAIAGGSGLSTEAFF. The CDR3 nucleotides read TGCTGTGCTATCGCGGGGGGGTCGGGTCTAAGCACTGAAGCTTTCTTT.

This clonotype was seen repeatedly, ten times or more. The chain couples TRBV5-1 to TRBJ1-2, with D maybe TRBD1 (5 bases). CDR1 is SGHRS, CDR2 YFSETQ, per germline. V gave up 0 bases and J gave up 8 bases, with 14 bases separating them. The CDR3 is 14 amino acids. CDR3 residues: CASSLDYGQGGYTF. The CDR3 nucleotides are TGCGCCAGCAGCTTGGACTACGGACAAGGGGGCTACACCTTC.

This clonotype was recorded many times. This rearrangement joins TRBV4-1 to TRBJ2-2, with D perhaps TRBD1 (7 bases). Looked up from germline, CDR1 is MGHRA and CDR2 is YSYEKL. Trimming removed 0 bases at V and 1 base at J, with 18 bases between. The CDR3 runs to 19 residues. CDR3 coding DNA: TGCGCCAGCAGCCAAGAGCGGGGACCGGGACAGCTGAACACCGGGGAGCTGTTTTTT. Its protein is CASSQERGPGQLNTGELFF.

This clonotype was observed at least ten times. This chain connects TRBV29-1 to TRBJ2-3; 10 positions agree with TRBD1. The length of the CDR3 is 14 residues. The germline V gene has CDR1 SQVTM and CDR2 ANQGSEA. The CDR3 DNA follows: TGCAGTGCCCCAGGGACAGGGGAGGCAGATACGCAGTATTTT. This gives the protein CSAPGTGEADTQYF.

This clonotype was found a few times. This chain connects TRBV7-9 to TRBJ2-3; D gene ambiguous. Germline loops: CDR1 SEHNR, CDR2 FQNEAQ (reference sequence). The CDR3 is made up of 12 amino acids. Between the trimmed V and J ends, which lost 2 bases and 5 bases, there was a span of 5 bases. Written as DNA, the CDR3 is TGTGCCAGCAGCTTACCGGTAGATACGCAGTATTTT. It specifies CASSLPVDTQYF.

This clonotype was observed at least ten times. The chain couples TRBV19 to TRBJ2-3; D unresolved. This CDR3 region has 13 residues. V lost 3 bases and J 7 bases, leaving 11 bases between the germline ends. The germline gives CDR1 LNHDA, CDR2 SQIVND (reference sequence). CDR3 loop: CASSIKVMNTQYF. CDR3 DNA: TGTGCCAGTAGTATTAAGGTTATGAATACGCAGTATTTT.

This clonotype was seen many times. This chain links TRBV4-1 with TRBJ2-5; TRBD2 is a possible D gene (6 bases). V lost 1 base, J lost 4 bases, and 16 bases lay in between. This CDR3 is built from 16 residues. CDR1 and CDR2 (germline): MGHRA, YSYEKL. CDR3 region: CASSQARLEGRETQYF. As DNA, the CDR3 is TGCGCCAGCAGCCAAGCGAGACTGGAGGGTAGAGAGACCCAGTACTTC.

This clonotype was recorded many times. V and J are TRBV7-8 and TRBJ1-5; 7 nucleotides line up with TRBD1. CDR1 SGHVS and CDR2 FQNEAQ come from the germline V gene. This CDR3 is built from 16 residues. Germline trimming cut 0 bases from V and 3 bases from J; bases unmatched to any gene: 5. The CDR3 sequence is CASSLAFGTVNQPQHF. The CDR3 DNA follows: TGTGCCAGCAGCTTAGCCTTCGGGACAGTCAATCAGCCCCAGCATTTT. The variable domain in full, with the rest retrieved from reference TRBV7-8 and TRBJ1-5, is GAGVSQSPRYKVAKRGQDVALRCDPISGHVSLFWYQQALGQGPEFLTYFQNEAQLDKSGLPSDRFFAERPEGSVSTLKIQRTQQEDSAVYLCASSLAFGTVNQPQHFGDGTRLSIL.

This clonotype was detected many times. The V gene is TRBV12-3 or TRBV12-4, the J gene TRBJ1-1; D gene ambiguous. V lost 6 bases and J lost 2, with 13 bases in between. The CDR3 has 14 residues. The CDR3 spells CASSQYVGNTEAFF. The CDR3 DNA is TGTGCCAGCAGCCAATACGTGGGAAACACTGAAGCTTTCTTT.

This clonotype showed up many times. This chain links TRBV5-1 with TRBJ2-2, with D uncertain. The germline CDR1 and CDR2 sequences are SGHRS and YFSETQ. Trimming left V 0 bases short and J 6 bases short, with 12 bases between. CDR3 length: 15 residues. CDR3 nucleotide sequence: TGCGCCAGCAGCTTGGACAGCCCCTGGGCCGGGGAGCTGTTTTTT. Encoded protein: CASSLDSPWAGELFF.

This clonotype was detected many times. V is TRBV27 and J is TRBJ1-2, with TRBD1 identical over 8 bases. The germline V gene encodes CDR1 MNHEY and CDR2 SMNVEV (reference sequence). The trim removed 6 bases at V and 2 bases at J, leaving 8 bases unmatched. The CDR3 runs to 15 residues. CDR3 protein: CASRTTGAGNYGYTF. Written as DNA, the CDR3 is TGTGCCAGCAGAACGACAGGGGCGGGGAACTATGGCTACACCTTC.